This T cell receptor (beta chain) was sequenced for a study of blood T cell repertoires in COVID-19. Measured with immunoSEQ multiplex PCR; TCRdb has only the in-frame clones, and not every one. The sample holds over 100,000 clones; about 89% are singletons and the top ten take around 4.6%. V gave up 0 bases and J gave up 2 bases, with 14 bases separating them. This CDR3 spans 16 amino acids. Germline assignment: CDR1 LGHNA and CDR2 YNFKEQ. The TCR comes from a man in his forties with acute or convalescent COVID-19. The V gene is TRBV4-2, the J gene TRBJ2-7, with D tentatively TRBD2 (6 bases). The sequenced sample consisted of peripheral blood. The CDR3 sequence: CASSQDLGGKAYEQYF. For the CDR3, the DNA is TGTGCCAGCAGCCAAGATCTCGGGGGAAAGGCCTACGAGCAGTACTTC.